One sample yielded the 15 T cell receptor beta chains listed below, sequenced in a study of immune evolution from preneoplasia to lung adenocarcinoma. Sequenced by immunoSEQ multiplex PCR; TCRdb stores in-frame clones only, minus some. Of around 14,000 clones listed, over 65% were seen once; the top ten hold just under 3%. Sequencing was carried out using FFPE minimally invasive lung adenocarcinoma tissue. The receptors stem from a person aged 60-79 years with lung adenocarcinoma.

The V call is TRBV5-1, the J call TRBJ2-7; D might be TRBD1 or TRBD2, each matching 6 bases. This CDR3 region has 17 residues. The germline V gene encodes CDR1 SGHRS and CDR2 YFSETQ. V lost 2 bases and J 3 bases, leaving 21 bases between the germline ends. CDR3 DNA: TGCGCCAGCAGCTTCCAGCTTGGAGGGGGATCAATCTACGAGCAGTACTTC. Residues: CASSFQLGGGSIYEQYF.

The chain carries TRBV7-8 and TRBJ2-7; TRBD1 aligns across 10 bases. CDR3 length: 16 residues. V gave up 0 bases and J gave up 3 bases; unmatched junction bases: 5. CDR1 is SGHVS and CDR2 is FQNEAQ in the germline V gene. CDR3: CASSLAFGDRGYEQYF. CDR3 sequence (DNA): TGTGCCAGCAGCTTAGCATTTGGGGACAGGGGCTACGAGCAGTACTTC.

The J gene is TRBJ2-2, the V gene TRBV5-1, with TRBD1 matching 7 bases. CDR1 is SGHRS and CDR2 is YFSETQ in the germline V gene. V was clipped by 4 bases and J by 5 bases; unmatched bases: 8. The CDR3 runs 15 residues. Here the CDR3 DNA reads TGCGCCAGCAGCCTATCCCAGGGGGAGACCGGGGAGCTGTTTTTT. Amino acids: CASSLSQGETGELFF.

The gene calls are TRBV29-1 and TRBJ2-7, with 8 positions matching TRBD1. The CDR3 extends over 15 amino acids. Trimming at V came to 4 bases and at J to 0 bases, leaving 8 bases not matched to a gene. Per the germline V gene, CDR1 is SQVTM and CDR2 is ANQGSEA. DNA of the CDR3: TGCAGCGTTGCCGTAAACAGGGGGGCCTCCTACGAGCAGTACTTC. Amino acids: CSVAVNRGASYEQYF.

This clone occurred once. The chain has TRBV19 and TRBJ1-1; tentatively, D is TRBD1 (6 bases). CDR3 length equals 14 residues. The V gene's germline CDR1 is LNHDA and CDR2 SQIVND (reference sequence). V lost 5 bases and J 5 bases, leaving 15 bases between the germline ends. The DNA for the CDR3 is TGTGCCAGTAGTGCCCCACAGGGTTATACTGAAGCTTTCTTT. This encodes CASSAPQGYTEAFF.

The chain recombines TRBV5-6 with TRBJ2-7; 10 nucleotides line up with TRBD2. The CDR3 has 17 residues. Germline V gene data show CDR1 as SGHDT and CDR2 as YYEEEE. With V trimmed by 3 bases and J by 7 bases, 16 bases remained unmatched. CDR3 in DNA: TGTGCCAGCAGCTCATGGTGGAGCGGGAGGGCTGTGGGAGAGCAGTACTTC. It is translated as CASSSWWSGRAVGEQYF.

This chain links TRBV6-5 with TRBJ1-1; D ambiguous. This CDR3 contains 14 residues. The V gene lost 5 bases and the J gene lost 4 bases, with 14 bases spanning the gap. Germline V gives CDR1 MNHEY, CDR2 SVGAGI. The CDR3 region is CASSLQTAGTEAFF. In nucleotides, the CDR3 is TGTGCCAGCAGTCTTCAAACGGCGGGCACTGAAGCTTTCTTT.

The rearrangement links TRBV7-2 to TRBJ2-2; maybe TRBD1 (6 bases). Germline-derived CDR1 and CDR2 are SGHTA and FQGNSA. CDR3 length: 15 residues. V lost 1 base and J lost 7, with 13 bases in between. DNA for the CDR3: TGTGCCAGCAGCTTAGGCAGGGGCCATAGCGGGGAGCTGTTTTTT. It yields the protein CASSLGRGHSGELFF.

The chain has TRBV5-6 and TRBJ2-7; 8 positions agree with TRBD2. The CDR3 extends over 16 amino acids. The junction had 11 bases not matched to a gene; V was cut back by 2 bases and J by 4 bases. CDR1 SGHDT and CDR2 YYEEEE come from the germline V gene. The CDR3 coding sequence is TGTGCCAGCAGCTTTGTAGGCGGGGGGCGCGAATACGAGCAGTACTTC. It encodes CASSFVGGGREYEQYF. The full variable domain, completed using reference TRBV5-6 and TRBJ2-7, is DAGVTQSPTHLIKTRGQQVTLRCSPKSGHDTVSWYQQALGQGPQFIFQYYEEEERQRGNFPDRFSGHQFPNYSSELNVNALLLGDSALYLCASSFVGGGREYEQYFGPGTRLTVT.

The V and J genes are TRBV27 and TRBJ2-7, with D possibly TRBD2 on 5 matching bases. Deletions cut 6 bases from V and 5 bases from J, with 8 bases between. The CDR3 runs to 11 residues. Germline-derived CDR1 and CDR2 are MNHEY and SMNVEV (reference sequence). The CDR3 protein is CASRSGNEQYF. The CDR3 nucleotides read TGTGCCAGCAGATCCGGGAACGAGCAGTACTTC.

The rearrangement uses TRBV5-1 and TRBJ1-6; D gene uncertain. V was clipped by 4 bases and J by 7 bases, with 15 bases between them. The CDR3 is made up of 15 amino acids. In germline, CDR1 is SGHRS, CDR2 YFSETQ. In nucleotides, the CDR3 is TGCGCCAGCAGCCCTGACGGTAGATCCAATTCACCCCTCCACTTT. This codes for CASSPDGRSNSPLHF.

The chain recombines TRBV19 with TRBJ1-1; D unclear. The CDR3 length is 15 residues. The V and J ends lost 7 bases and 1 base respectively, with 16 bases between them. Germline V gene data show CDR1 as LNHDA and CDR2 as SQIVND (reference sequence). CDR3 amino acids: CASKFLQFRNTEAFF. DNA for the CDR3: TGTGCCAGTAAGTTCCTACAGTTTCGGAACACTGAAGCTTTCTTT.

The chain recombines TRBV5-4 with TRBJ2-1; D is possibly TRBD2 (8 bases). Trimming left V 0 bases short and J 15 bases short, with 25 bases between. Germline assignment: CDR1 SGHNT and CDR2 YYREEE (reference sequence). The CDR3 consists of 16 residues. The CDR3 sequence is CASSLGTGSQGREGFF. DNA for the CDR3: TGTGCCAGCAGCTTGGGGACAGGCTCTCAAGGCCGGGAGGGGTTCTTC.

The chain employs TRBV9 and TRBJ1-1; unclear D gene. Per the germline V gene, CDR1 is SGDLS and CDR2 is YYNGEE. This CDR3 contains 15 residues. With 0 bases removed from V and 3 bases from J, the gap between germline ends came to 12 bases. The CDR3 spells CASSVALGQDTEAFF. DNA for the CDR3: TGTGCCAGCAGCGTAGCCCTAGGGCAGGACACTGAAGCTTTCTTT.

The chain employs TRBV4-2 and TRBJ1-3, with D perhaps matching TRBD1 (5 bases). CDR1 LGHNA and CDR2 YNFKEQ come from the germline V gene. This CDR3 has 16 residues. Between the trimmed V and J ends, which lost 5 bases and 0 bases, there was a span of 14 bases. The DNA of the CDR3 is TGTGCCAGCAGCTATTCCGGGACGGACTCTGGAAACACCATATATTTT. Amino acids: CASSYSGTDSGNTIYF.